In its sample, the clone carrying this T cell receptor (beta chain) was seen once. The data were obtained in a study of shared clonotypes between healthy human individuals. The repertoire was sequenced with immunoSEQ multiplex PCR; TCRdb's copy has only in-frame clones and lacks some. The sample records about 2 million clones, just under 95% being singletons. The V end was cut by 0 bases, the J end by 7 bases, with 10 bases between. The germline V gene encodes CDR1 SGHNT and CDR2 YYREEE (reference sequence). The CDR3 sequence is 13 residues long. As defined, naive CD8 cells were CD45RO-negative and positively selected for CCR7, with terminally differentiated effector memory CD45RA+ cells excluded.

Sequenced input: naive CD8+ T cells sorted from blood. The source of this sequence is a man younger than 35 in good health. V gene TRBV5-4 combines with J gene TRBJ1-1; D might be TRBD1 (5 bases). The CDR3 is CASSLAGVLEAFF. The CDR3 coding sequence is TGTGCCAGCAGCTTGGCGGGGGTCCTTGAAGCTTTCTTT. The whole variable domain, remainder taken from reference TRBV5-4 and TRBJ1-1, is ETGVTQSPTHLIKTRGQQVTLRCSSQSGHNTVSWYQQALGQGPQFIFQYYREEENGRGNFPPRFSGLQFPNYSSELNVNALELDDSALYLCASSLAGVLEAFFGQGTRLTVV.